This T cell receptor (beta chain) stems from a study of T-cell memory formation after mild COVID-19. TCR alpha and TCR beta cDNA libraries with sample barcodes and UMIs came from 5'RACE using constant-segment primers. In TCRdb, the 5' RACE reads were re-called with MiXCR into one record per CDR3 protein. The sample yields 410,000 or so distinct CDR3 sequences, about 25% seen once. CDR1 is SEHNR, CDR2 FQNEAQ, per germline (reference sequence). J lost 1 base, V lost 5 bases, and 8 bases had no gene match. The CDR3 is made up of 16 amino acids. This TCR derives from an adult woman who had mild COVID-19 (a few samples of this study predate the infection). Cell type and time point are not known. The specimen was PBMCs or a T cell subset sorted from them (not recorded which). V and J are TRBV7-9 and TRBJ1-2; 9 nucleotides agree with TRBD1. The chain's CDR3 is CASSLGTGKGNYGYTF. DNA of the CDR3: TGTGCCAGCAGCCTAGGGACAGGGAAGGGTAACTATGGCTACACCTTC.